This T cell receptor beta chain was retrieved from a study of early T cells in non-severe SARS-CoV-2 infection. Study-wide context: Unsorted whole-blood RNA was sequenced in bulk, leaving chains unpaired.

The library protocol tagged individual cDNA molecules with unique molecular identifiers. TCRdb reprocessed the 5' RACE reads via MiXCR and lists one record per CDR3 protein. The sample lists 100,000 to 150,000 distinct CDR3 sequences; under 15% were seen once. Germline CDR1 MNHNS, CDR2 SASEGT. V lost 4 bases, J lost 0 bases, and 8 bases stayed unmatched. The CDR3 has 16 amino acids. The V and J genes are TRBV6-1 and TRBJ1-1; 7 bases map to TRBD1. The TCR comes from an adult who was a healthcare worker with PCR-confirmed SARS-CoV-2 infection or an uninfected control (not recorded which). The specimen was whole blood. CDR3 sequence: CASSVRQGKVNTEAFF. The CDR3 DNA reads as TGTGCCAGCAGTGTACGACAGGGTAAGGTGAACACTGAAGCTTTCTTT.